This T cell receptor (beta chain) was sequenced for a study of control samples from healthy donors and cancer patients. Data came from immunoSEQ multiplex PCR; TCRdb stores just in-frame clones and leaves some out. The sample yields about 45,000 clones, under 95% seen once. V gave up 1 base and J gave up 3 bases, with 10 bases separating them. Germline V gene data show CDR1 as SNHLY and CDR2 as FYNNEI. The CDR3 sequence is 15 residues long. V gene TRBV2 combines with J gene TRBJ1-5, with D maybe TRBD1 (6 bases). The specimen was PBMCs. The clonotype was recovered from a woman aged 40 to 49 with head and neck cancer. The CDR3 DNA reads as TGTGCCAGCAGTGAAGGCAGGGGAGCCAATCAGCCCCAGCATTTT. As protein: CASSEGRGANQPQHF.